These 21 T cell receptor beta chains were sequenced from one sample in a study of blood T cell repertoires in COVID-19. Clones were read by immunoSEQ multiplex PCR, and TCRdb kept only the in-frame ones, dropping some. The sample has about 240,000 clones; approximately 90% are singletons. Source material: peripheral blood. These receptors originate from a woman aged 40 to 50 who had recovered from COVID-19.

J is TRBJ1-1 and V is TRBV6-5, with 7 bases identical to TRBD1. There are 14 residues in the CDR3. Germline V gene lookup returns CDR1 MNHEY and CDR2 SVGAGI. Trimming at V came to 10 bases and at J to 4 bases, leaving 12 bases not matched to a gene. The chain's CDR3 is CATRGEGGFTEAFF. CDR3 in DNA: TGTGCCACCAGGGGGGAGGGGGGATTCACTGAAGCTTTCTTT.

This sequence joins TRBV11-3 and TRBJ1-1; unclear D gene. The ends were cut back, 1 base at V and 0 bases at J, with 6 bases in the middle. The germline V gene encodes CDR1 SGHNT and CDR2 YENEEA. This CDR3 is built from 14 residues. The CDR3 region has the DNA TGTGCCAGCAGCTTAGGGCCTCTGAACACTGAAGCTTTCTTT. Its protein is CASSLGPLNTEAFF.

V is TRBV29-1 and J is TRBJ1-1; TRBD1 is a possible D gene (5 bases). Germline values: CDR1 SQVTM, CDR2 ANQGSEA. Deletions cut 6 bases from V and 4 bases from J, with 12 bases between. CDR3 size: 12 residues. As DNA, the CDR3 is TGCAGCGTCGCCGGGGGTGGCACTGAAGCTTTCTTT. Translation: CSVAGGGTEAFF.

This chain connects TRBV19 to TRBJ1-3, with TRBD1 matching over 7 bases. The junction had 10 bases not matched to a gene; V was cut back by 6 bases and J by 2 bases. The CDR3 is 16 amino acids. Germline V gene sequence: CDR1 LNHDA, CDR2 SQIVND (reference sequence). DNA of the CDR3: TGTGCCAGTAGGCCTCCACAGGGGCGCCCTGGAAACACCATATATTTT. It encodes CASRPPQGRPGNTIYF.

CDR3 coding DNA: TGTGCCAGCAGCTTAGGCAGGGGCGTCTACACCTTC. Protein sequence: CASSLGRGVYTF. V and J are TRBV7-9 and TRBJ1-2; possible D gene TRBD1, 6 bases. This CDR3 has 12 residues. Germline CDR1 SEHNR, CDR2 FQNEAQ (reference sequence). V was clipped by 1 base and J by 10 bases, with 10 bases between them.

V is TRBV10-3 and J is TRBJ2-6, with a possible D match to TRBD1 (6 bases). Germline V gives CDR1 ENHRY, CDR2 SYGVKD. The CDR3 is 17 residues long. The ends were cut back, 4 bases at V and 0 bases at J, with 13 bases in the middle. CDR3 residues: CAISGGQPSSGANVLTF. CDR3 coding DNA: TGTGCCATCAGTGGGGGGCAGCCGAGCTCTGGGGCCAACGTCCTGACTTTC.

The chain combines TRBV27 with TRBJ2-2; D is unresolved. Between the trimmed V and J ends, which lost 10 bases and 8 bases, there was a span of 14 bases. Germline V gene sequence: CDR1 MNHEY, CDR2 SMNVEV (reference sequence). There are 12 residues in the CDR3. The CDR3 spells CATRLEVGELFF. CDR3 bases: TGTGCCACCAGGTTAGAGGTGGGGGAGCTGTTTTTT.

The chain couples TRBV6-5 to TRBJ2-3, with D hard to call. V was cut by 8 bases and J by 4 bases, with 16 bases left in between. The germline V gene encodes CDR1 MNHEY and CDR2 SVGAGI. The CDR3 consists of 14 residues. The CDR3 sequence: CASWSPWVADTQYF. As DNA, the CDR3 is TGTGCCAGCTGGAGTCCCTGGGTCGCAGATACGCAGTATTTT.

This chain uses TRBV7-8 with TRBJ2-3; tentative D call: TRBD1 (7 bases). V was pared by 5 bases and J by 6 bases, with 21 bases between. In germline, CDR1 is SGHVS, CDR2 FQNEAQ. This CDR3 region has 16 residues. The CDR3 protein is CASSPTGEESRDTQYF. The CDR3 DNA sequence: TGTGCCAGCAGCCCCACAGGGGAGGAAAGCCGGGATACGCAGTATTTT.

The chain couples TRBV5-1 to TRBJ1-1; 9 bases match TRBD1. The germline V gene has CDR1 SGHRS and CDR2 YFSETQ. The V segment lost 4 bases and the J segment 1 base; nucleotides outside the gene matches: 8. This CDR3 region has 16 residues. CDR3 nucleotides: TGCGCCAGCAGCCCGGGACAGGGAGGGTCGAACACTGAAGCTTTCTTT. Its translation is CASSPGQGGSNTEAFF.

The chain recombines TRBV6-6 with TRBJ2-1, with 12 bases that match TRBD1. Germline V gene data show CDR1 as MNHNY and CDR2 as SVGAGI (reference sequence). The CDR3 extends over 16 amino acids. With 5 bases clipped from V and 7 bases from J, the junction kept 9 bases outside the gene matches. The CDR3 protein is CASSGGQGAQGNEQFF. In DNA, the CDR3 is TGTGCCAGCAGTGGGGGACAGGGGGCGCAGGGGAATGAGCAGTTCTTC.

The V call is TRBV6-5, the J call TRBJ2-6; D might be TRBD2 (6 bases). Germline V gene lookup returns CDR1 MNHEY and CDR2 SVGAGI. Trimming removed 7 bases at V and 2 bases at J, with 12 bases between. This CDR3 has 15 residues. The CDR3 DNA reads TGTGCCAGCACGGAGGGCTCCACTGGGGCCAACGTCCTGACTTTC. Its translation: CASTEGSTGANVLTF.

The chain combines TRBV30 with TRBJ1-2; 8 bases are a match to TRBD1. V lost 6 bases to trimming and J lost 3 bases; unmatched junction nucleotides: 9. The CDR3 is 14 residues long. Germline V gene lookup returns CDR1 GTSNPN and CDR2 SVGIG (reference sequence). The CDR3 protein is CACSRLTGDYGYTF. The CDR3 nucleotides read TGTGCCTGCTCCCGCCTGACAGGGGACTATGGCTACACCTTC.

The chain joins TRBV7-2 to TRBJ1-1; 7 nucleotides align to TRBD1. J gave up 1 base and V 5 bases, and 4 bases lay outside the gene matches. Germline CDR1 is SGHTA and CDR2 is FQGNSA. This CDR3 region has 14 residues. The DNA for the CDR3 is TGTGCCAGCAGCCAAGGGACAGCGAACACTGAAGCTTTCTTT. It is translated as CASSQGTANTEAFF.

This sequence joins TRBV7-9 and TRBJ2-1; a possible D gene is TRBD2 (6 bases). The CDR3 length is 14 residues. The germline V gene has CDR1 SEHNR and CDR2 FQNEAQ (reference sequence). Trimming took off 7 bases at V and 3 bases at J, with 13 bases between the two ends. The CDR3 loop is CASTEEGSYNEQFF. DNA of the CDR3: TGTGCCAGCACCGAGGAGGGGAGCTACAATGAGCAGTTCTTC.

The chain uses TRBV12-3 or TRBV12-4 and TRBJ2-2; D call uncertain. The V end lost 6 bases, the J end lost 7 bases, and 6 bases lay between the germline ends. CDR3 length: 11 residues. In nucleotides, the CDR3 is TGTGCCAGCAGCCGCGGCGGGGAGCTGTTTTTT. Translation: CASSRGGELFF.

This clone appeared a few times. This chain connects TRBV3-1 (or the pseudogene TRBV3-2) to TRBJ2-3, with 7 bases aligning to TRBD2. V gave up 8 bases and J gave up 6 bases; unmatched junction bases: 11. Germline V gene lookup returns CDR1 LGHDT and CDR2 YNNKEL (reference sequence). CDR3 length: 14 amino acids. CDR3 nucleotide sequence: TGTGCCAGCGGGGAGGCGGGAGTATCGGATACGCAGTATTTT. Translation gives CASGEAGVSDTQYF.

This sequence joins TRBV19 and TRBJ1-1; TRBD1 is a possible D gene (6 bases). CDR3 length: 14 residues. Trimming took 7 bases from V and 4 from J, leaving 16 bases between them. Germline values: CDR1 LNHDA, CDR2 SQIVND (reference sequence). This CDR3 reads CASKGGFWGTEAFF. The CDR3 coding sequence is TGTGCCAGTAAGGGGGGGTTTTGGGGCACTGAAGCTTTCTTT. Full variable domain (rest looked up from reference TRBV19 and TRBJ1-1): DGGITQSPKYLFRKEGQNVTLSCEQNLNHDAMYWYRQDPGQGLRLIYYSQIVNDFQKGDIAEGYSVSREKKESFPLTVTSAQKNPTAFYLCASKGGFWGTEAFFGQGTRLTVV.

V usage is TRBV7-8 and J usage is TRBJ2-7; TRBD2 matches at 8 bases. With V trimmed by 4 bases and J by 3 bases, 2 bases remained unmatched. This CDR3 is built from 13 residues. Germline CDR1 and CDR2: SGHVS and FQNEAQ. CDR3 DNA: TGTGCCAGCAGCTCCCGGGGGGGCTACGAGCAGTACTTC. This gives the protein CASSSRGGYEQYF. Based on the CDR3 plus reference TRBV7-8 and TRBJ2-7, the full variable domain is GAGVSQSPRYKVAKRGQDVALRCDPISGHVSLFWYQQALGQGPEFLTYFQNEAQLDKSGLPSDRFFAERPEGSVSTLKIQRTQQEDSAVYLCASSSRGGYEQYFGPGTRLTVT.

V is TRBV12-3 or TRBV12-4 and J is TRBJ2-7; D is unclear. The CDR3 has 13 residues. V lost 1 base and J lost 0, with 4 bases in between. CDR3 in DNA: TGTGCCAGCAGTTTAGGGGCCTCCTACGAGCAGTACTTC. This codes for CASSLGASYEQYF.

A word on this clone: Germline and junction disagree at one end, which may indicate a read error. The chain is built from TRBV11-2 and TRBJ1-1; D is ambiguous. CDR1 is SGHAT and CDR2 is FQNNGV in the germline V gene. The CDR3 runs to 12 residues. The CDR3 DNA is TGTGCCAGCAGCCTGAGGCACACTCAAGCTTTCTTT. Translating gives CASSLRHTQAFF.